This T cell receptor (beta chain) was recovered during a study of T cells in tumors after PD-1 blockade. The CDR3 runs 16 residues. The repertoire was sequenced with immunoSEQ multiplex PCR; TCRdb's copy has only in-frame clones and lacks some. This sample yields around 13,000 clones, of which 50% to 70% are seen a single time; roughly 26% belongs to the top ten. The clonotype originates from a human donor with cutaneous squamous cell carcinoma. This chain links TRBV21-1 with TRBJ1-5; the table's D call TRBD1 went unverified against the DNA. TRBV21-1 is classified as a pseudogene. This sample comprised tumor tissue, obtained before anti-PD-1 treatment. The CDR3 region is CASSKGYEGADQPQHF. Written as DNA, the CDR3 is TGTGCCAGCAGCAAAGGGTATGAGGGGGCTGATCAGCCCCAGCATTTT.